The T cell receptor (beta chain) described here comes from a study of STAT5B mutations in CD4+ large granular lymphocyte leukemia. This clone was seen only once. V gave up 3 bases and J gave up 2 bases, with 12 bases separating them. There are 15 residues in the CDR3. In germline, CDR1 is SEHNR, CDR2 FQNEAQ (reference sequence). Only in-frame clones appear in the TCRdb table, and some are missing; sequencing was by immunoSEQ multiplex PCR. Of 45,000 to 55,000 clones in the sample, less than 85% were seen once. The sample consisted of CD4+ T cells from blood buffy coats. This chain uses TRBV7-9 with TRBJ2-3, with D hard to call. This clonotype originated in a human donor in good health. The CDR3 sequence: CASSLSSLATDTQYF. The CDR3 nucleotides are TGTGCCAGCAGCTTGTCTTCCCTGGCCACAGATACGCAGTATTTT.